This T cell receptor beta chain was identified in a study of T cell repertoires in cytomegalovirus infection. General observations from the study: Totalled public TCR beta family frequency picked out people who carried CMV plus the relevant HLA.

TCRdb fed the reads into MiXCR, producing one record per CDR3 protein. The table includes 300,000 or so distinct CDR3 sequences, more than 20% detected once. CDR1 and CDR2 from the germline V gene are SGHTA and FQGNSA. Trimming at V came to 5 bases and at J to 3 bases, leaving 7 bases not matched to a gene. There are 15 residues in the CDR3. Concerning this clonotype itself: Its specificity is not known.

This rearrangement joins TRBV7-2 to TRBJ2-7; 10 bases line up with TRBD2. The sequence was obtained from a human donor in good health (CMV status not recorded). Some clones in this sample may be carry-over from other donors' samples. The specimen sequenced was PBMCs. CDR3: CASSLGLATIYEQYF. CDR3 nucleotide sequence: TGTGCCAGCAGCCTGGGACTAGCGACGATCTACGAGCAGTACTTC.